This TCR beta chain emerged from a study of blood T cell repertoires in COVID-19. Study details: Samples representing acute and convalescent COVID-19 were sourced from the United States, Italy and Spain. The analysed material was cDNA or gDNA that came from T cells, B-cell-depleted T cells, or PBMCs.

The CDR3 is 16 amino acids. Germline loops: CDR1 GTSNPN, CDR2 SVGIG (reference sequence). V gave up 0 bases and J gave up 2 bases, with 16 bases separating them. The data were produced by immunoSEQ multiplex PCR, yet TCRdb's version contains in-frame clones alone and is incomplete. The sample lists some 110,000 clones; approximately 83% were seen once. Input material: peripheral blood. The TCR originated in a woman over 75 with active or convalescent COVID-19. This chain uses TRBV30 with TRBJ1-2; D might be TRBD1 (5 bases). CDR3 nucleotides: TGTGCCTGGAGTGTAGTCTGGACACCTACGAACTATGGCTACACCTTC. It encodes CAWSVVWTPTNYGYTF.